This note documents a single TCR beta chain sequence. This sample is drawn from a study of shared clonotypes between healthy human individuals. CD45RO-negative CD8 cells positively selected for CCR7 made up the naive population, which excluded terminally differentiated effector memory CD45RA+ cells. CDR1 and CDR2 (germline): MNHEY, SMNVEV (reference sequence). The CDR3 has 15 amino acids. The V and J ends lost 5 bases and 2 bases respectively, with 14 bases between them. Deep was the level at which the assay was run. Sequenced by immunoSEQ multiplex PCR; TCRdb stores in-frame clones only, minus some. Of about 870,000 clones in the sample, roughly 92% were seen once.

Sequences were obtained from naive CD8+ T cells sorted from blood. This receptor was taken from a man younger than 45 in good health. This sequence joins TRBV27 and TRBJ2-3; D possibly corresponds to TRBD2 (6 bases). CDR3 nucleotides: TGTGCCAGCAGTCCCCCCCTAGCGTACACAGATACGCAGTATTTT. This encodes CASSPPLAYTDTQYF.